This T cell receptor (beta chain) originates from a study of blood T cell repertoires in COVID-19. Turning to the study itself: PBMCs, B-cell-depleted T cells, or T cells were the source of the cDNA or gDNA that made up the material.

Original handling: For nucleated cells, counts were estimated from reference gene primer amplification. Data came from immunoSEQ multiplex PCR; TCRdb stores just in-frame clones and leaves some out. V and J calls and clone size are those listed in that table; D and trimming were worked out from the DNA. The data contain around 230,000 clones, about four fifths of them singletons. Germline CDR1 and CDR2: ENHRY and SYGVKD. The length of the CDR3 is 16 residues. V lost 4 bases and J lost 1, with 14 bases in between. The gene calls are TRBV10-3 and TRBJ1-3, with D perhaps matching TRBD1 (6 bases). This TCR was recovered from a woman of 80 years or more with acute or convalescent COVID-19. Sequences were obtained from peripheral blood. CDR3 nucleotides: TGTGCCATCAGTGGTCTAGGGGGGGCGTCTGGAAACACCATATATTTT. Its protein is CAISGLGGASGNTIYF.